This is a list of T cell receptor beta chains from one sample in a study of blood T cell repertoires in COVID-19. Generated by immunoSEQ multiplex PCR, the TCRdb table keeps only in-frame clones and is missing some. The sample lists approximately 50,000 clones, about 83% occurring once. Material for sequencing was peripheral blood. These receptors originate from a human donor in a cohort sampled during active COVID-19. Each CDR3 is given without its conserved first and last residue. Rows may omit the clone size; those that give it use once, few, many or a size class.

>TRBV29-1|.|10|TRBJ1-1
SVGAGNTEAF
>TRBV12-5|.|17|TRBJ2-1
ASGLGPDSTAIGKGEQF
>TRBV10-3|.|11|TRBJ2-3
AISEASPDTQY
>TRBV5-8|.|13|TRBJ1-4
ASSLEQGGGEKLF
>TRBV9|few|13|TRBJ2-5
ASSVFQGNQETQY
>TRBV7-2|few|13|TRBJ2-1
ASSLSGLGYNEQF
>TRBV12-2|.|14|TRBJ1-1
ASRLKAAGWDTEAF
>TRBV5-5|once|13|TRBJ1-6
ASSRDTLSNSPLH
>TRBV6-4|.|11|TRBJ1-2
ASNPGQGYGYT
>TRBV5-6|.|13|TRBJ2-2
ASSLGGFGTGELF
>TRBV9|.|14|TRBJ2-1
ASSVVGGSLYNEQF
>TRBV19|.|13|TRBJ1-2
ASSRTGASTYGYT
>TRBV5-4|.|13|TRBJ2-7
ASSAPGTGTYEQY
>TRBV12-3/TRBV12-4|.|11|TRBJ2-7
ASSPTGLYEQY
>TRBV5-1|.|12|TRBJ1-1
ASSVGGLGTEAF
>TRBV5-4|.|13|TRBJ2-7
ASSPTGLNTYEQY